This T cell receptor (beta chain) was identified in a study of T cell responses to AZD1222 COVID-19 vaccine. Profiled with immunoSEQ multiplex PCR; TCRdb holds only in-frame clones, not every one. The table has 150,000 or so clones, nearly 90% seen once; the top ten hold around 4.9%. The CDR3 extends over 15 amino acids. Germline lookup yields CDR1 PRHDT and CDR2 FYEKMQ (reference sequence). The ends were cut back, 5 bases at V and 1 base at J, with 14 bases in the middle. This clone occurred once. Its target is not known. Broader study findings: Unmutated variant regions are reportedly the target of nearly half of TCRs that are spike-specific.

The chain combines TRBV13 with TRBJ1-1; D uncertain. The sequence was obtained from an adult in good health. This specimen was peripheral blood, taken on day 0 of AZD1222 vaccination. The CDR3 bases are TGTGCCAGCAGCCCCTCCGGACTGAAGAACACTGAAGCTTTCTTT. Translation: CASSPSGLKNTEAFF.